The next 19 T cell receptor beta chains were all read from a single sample in a study of T cell repertoires in cytomegalovirus infection. TCRdb analysed the reads with MiXCR anew, one entry per CDR3 protein. This table holds about a million distinct CDR3 sequences, more than 25% found once. No cognate antigen is known for these TCRs. Here the sequenced sample was cultured CD8+ T cells from PBMCs, taken from culture after CMV antigen stimulation. Receptor source: a human donor in good health (CMV status not recorded). Some clones in this sample may be carry-over from other donors' samples.

The V call is TRBV6-5, the J call TRBJ1-1, with D unresolved. With 2 bases removed from V and 11 bases from J, the gap between germline ends came to 21 bases. The length of the CDR3 is 15 residues. Germline CDR1 is MNHEY and CDR2 is SVGAGI. DNA for the CDR3: TGTGCCAGCAGTTACAATTTGGGCGCCCGCCTGGATGCTTTCTTT. This codes for CASSYNLGARLDAFF.

This clonotype showed up just once. The chain recombines TRBV19 with TRBJ1-2; D is undetermined. Trimming shortened V by 9 bases and J by 0 bases, and 20 bases separated the two germline ends. Germline V gives CDR1 LNHDA, CDR2 SQIVND (reference sequence). The CDR3 has 16 residues. The CDR3: CASEPEGWGANYGYTF. The CDR3 DNA reads TGTGCCAGCGAGCCGGAAGGTTGGGGAGCTAACTATGGCTACACCTTC.

This chain links TRBV7-6 with TRBJ2-2, with D possibly TRBD1 on 6 matching bases. V shed 1 base and J shed 4 bases, with 10 bases lying between them. Per the germline V gene, CDR1 is SGHVS and CDR2 is FNYEAQ. This CDR3 has 15 residues. The DNA for the CDR3 is TGTGCCAGCAGCTTAGATCCGGACAGCACCGGGGAGCTGTTTTTT. Amino acid sequence: CASSLDPDSTGELFF.

With regard to this clonotype: A read error may account for a junction end that differs from germline. This chain links TRBV19 with TRBJ1-1; D unresolved. The CDR3 contains 13 residues. The germline CDR1 and CDR2 sequences are LNHDA and SQIVND (reference sequence). CDR3 in amino acids: CTSSITSNTEAFF. The CDR3 DNA follows: TGTACCAGTAGTATTACATCGAACACTGAAGCTTTCTTT.

This clonotype was seen a few times. The chain is built from TRBV14 and TRBJ1-4, with TRBD1 matching 7 bases. V lost 2 bases and J lost 7; bases outside the gene matches: 10. Germline assignment: CDR1 SGHDN and CDR2 FVKESK. CDR3 length: 16 residues. CDR3 sequence: CASSQLRDRPGEKLFF. Here the CDR3 DNA reads TGTGCCAGCAGCCAACTAAGGGACAGACCGGGTGAAAAACTGTTTTTT.

This clonotype was counted between two and nine times. The CDR3 DNA sequence: TGTGCCAGCAGCTCCTTGGGGGCATGGGGCTACACCTTC. The encoded protein is CASSSLGAWGYTF. J is TRBJ1-2 and V is TRBV7-9; weak D call: TRBD1 (6 bases). CDR1 and CDR2 from the germline V gene are SEHNR and FQNEAQ (reference sequence). The CDR3 has 13 residues. V was trimmed by 4 bases and J by 8 bases, leaving 14 bases between them. Drawing the rest from reference TRBV7-9 and TRBJ1-2, the complete variable domain is DTGVSQNPRHKITKRGQNVTFRCDPISEHNRLYWYRQTLGQGPEFLTYFQNEAQLEKSRLLSDRFSAERPKGSFSTLEIQRTEQGDSAMYLCASSSLGAWGYTFGSGTRLTVV.

This clonotype was detected a few times. This may arise from a read error, as a much more abundant clone is one base away. The chain recombines TRBV7-9 with TRBJ2-5, with D hard to call. The CDR3 extends over 13 amino acids. Per the germline V gene, CDR1 is SEHNR and CDR2 is FQNEAQ (reference sequence). V gave up 5 bases and J gave up 5 bases, with 12 bases separating them. Here the CDR3 DNA reads TGTGCCAGCAGCCCAAACATGGGGGAGACCCAGTACTTC. Encoded protein: CASSPNMGETQYF.

The chain carries TRBV10-3 and TRBJ1-1; D remains unclear. The CDR3 contains 16 residues. Per the germline V gene, CDR1 is ENHRY and CDR2 is SYGVKD. V lost 10 bases to trimming and J lost 2 bases, with 23 bases between them. The CDR3 protein is CATLLGPFRRNTEAFF. The DNA for the CDR3 is TGTGCCACCCTTCTTGGTCCTTTTCGGAGAAACACTGAAGCTTTCTTT.

The chain employs TRBV7-9 and TRBJ2-7; TRBD1 is a possible D gene (6 bases). Germline V gene lookup returns CDR1 SEHNR and CDR2 FQNEAQ (reference sequence). V was clipped by 1 base and J by 3 bases, with 16 bases between them. The CDR3 sequence is 16 residues long. For the CDR3, the DNA is TGTGCCAGCAGCTTAGGATCCGGGACAACGCGCTACGAGCAGTACTTC. This codes for CASSLGSGTTRYEQYF.

This clonotype appeared many times. This chain connects TRBV20-1 to TRBJ2-1; TRBD2 aligns across 8 bases. With V trimmed by 3 bases and J by 0 bases, 4 bases remained unmatched. Germline CDR1 and CDR2: DFQATT and SNEGSKA (reference sequence). This CDR3 has 15 amino acids. CDR3 in DNA: TGCAGTGCTAGGGAGCGGGGGAGCTCCTACAATGAGCAGTTCTTC. Translation: CSARERGSSYNEQFF.

This clonotype was recorded a few times. The chain combines TRBV4-1 with TRBJ1-5, with no clear D. The V end was cut by 4 bases, the J end by 7 bases, with 20 bases between. The germline gives CDR1 MGHRA, CDR2 YSYEKL. This CDR3 contains 16 residues. The CDR3 here is CASSPVEGWGGQPQHF. The CDR3, as DNA: TGCGCCAGCAGCCCGGTTGAGGGTTGGGGAGGACAGCCCCAGCATTTT.

At least ten counts were recorded for this clonotype. The chain has TRBV7-2 and TRBJ2-3, with TRBD2 matching 7 bases. CDR1 SGHTA and CDR2 FQGNSA come from the germline V gene. This CDR3 spans 15 amino acids. V lost 8 bases, J lost 3 bases, and 11 bases stayed unmatched. For the CDR3, the DNA is TGTGCCAGCTGCCTAATGGGGGGGGTGACAGATACGCAGTATTTT. Its translation is CASCLMGGVTDTQYF.

About this clonotype: A read error may explain this, as a much larger clone is one base away. The chain recombines TRBV7-7 with TRBJ1-2, with TRBD1 as a possible D gene (5 bases). The CDR3 spans 16 residues. The germline V gene has CDR1 SSHAT and CDR2 FNYEAQ (reference sequence). The V gene lost 6 bases and the J gene lost 7 bases, with 24 bases spanning the gap. The CDR3 is CASRLLRGGEKSGYTF. For the CDR3, the DNA is TGTGCCAGCAGATTATTGAGGGGAGGGGAGAAGAGTGGCTACACCTTC.

This clonotype was recorded many times. The rearrangement uses TRBV7-9 and TRBJ1-1; D gene unclear. V lost 2 bases to trimming and J lost 11 bases, with 18 bases between them. Germline CDR1 is SEHNR and CDR2 is FQNEAQ (reference sequence). The CDR3 sequence is 14 residues long. For the CDR3, the DNA is TGTGCCAGCAGCTTATCTCTCGAGAGGGATCGGGCTTTCTTT. Protein sequence: CASSLSLERDRAFF.

The genes are TRBV5-6 and TRBJ1-2; perhaps TRBD1 as D (6 bases). The germline CDR1 and CDR2 sequences are SGHDT and YYEEEE. V shed 6 bases and J shed 4 bases, with 16 bases lying between them. The CDR3 has 14 amino acids. The CDR3 nucleotides are TGTGCCAGCATCGGGGGGGGGGCCGGCTATGGCTACACCTTC. This encodes CASIGGGAGYGYTF.

The chain's CDR3 is CASSHSRGAGQPQHF. CDR3 sequence (DNA): TGCGCCAGCAGCCATTCAAGGGGGGCGGGTCAGCCCCAGCATTTT. The chain carries TRBV4-3 and TRBJ1-5, with TRBD1 as a possible D gene (6 bases). The length of the CDR3 is 15 residues. V dropped 3 bases and J dropped 6 bases, with 15 bases sitting between them. The germline V gene encodes CDR1 LGHNA and CDR2 YSLEER.

The chain carries TRBV10-2 and TRBJ2-1, with 7 bases that match TRBD2. The CDR3 runs to 16 residues. With V trimmed by 2 bases and J by 2 bases, 6 bases remained unmatched. Germline lookup yields CDR1 WSHSY and CDR2 SAAADI. Written as DNA, the CDR3 is TGCGCCAGCAGTGAGCCCGGGGGGTTCGCCTACAATGAGCAGTTCTTC. Protein product: CASSEPGGFAYNEQFF.

The gene calls are TRBV12-3 or TRBV12-4 and TRBJ1-2; D is unclear. The CDR3 sequence is 13 residues long. V lost 2 bases and J 3 bases, leaving 7 bases between the germline ends. The CDR3 loop is CASSLMNYYGYTF. The DNA for the CDR3 is TGTGCCAGCAGTTTAATGAACTACTATGGCTACACCTTC.

J is TRBJ1-2 and V is TRBV27, with D hard to call. Trimming removed 0 bases from V and 3 bases from J, with 8 bases in between. The CDR3 is 14 residues long. CDR1 and CDR2 (germline): MNHEY, SMNVEV (reference sequence). CDR3 nucleotides: TGTGCCAGCAGTTTATCGGGAACATACTATGGCTACACCTTC. Its protein product is CASSLSGTYYGYTF.